At least ten counts were recorded for the clone carrying this TCR beta chain. Germline V lookup: CDR1 MDHEN, CDR2 SYDVKM. V lost 5 bases, J lost 1 base, and 15 bases lay in between. This CDR3 spans 15 amino acids. TRAV and TRBV primers primed cDNA for both TCRalpha and TCRbeta. Using a constant-region primer together with a V-primer adapter, TCRs were subjected to around 20 PCR cycles of amplification. One entry per CDR3 protein, called by TCRdb with MiXCR from the reads. The sample lists tens of thousands of distinct CDR3 sequences; over 15% were seen once. Regarding time point: before trial treatment. The data originate from a study of low-dose radiotherapy and immunotherapy resistance in tumors.

This sequence originates from a male donor with prostate cancer. V is TRBV28 and J is TRBJ2-7; D may be TRBD1 (5 bases). Sample: PBMCs, taken before treatment. The CDR3 DNA follows: TGTGCCAGCAGTCAAGGGCAGGGAATATCCTACGAGCAGTACTTC. This gives the protein CASSQGQGISYEQYF.